The 9 T cell receptor beta chains reported below all come from one sample, sequenced in a study of chemoradiotherapy in HPV16-positive cancers. Data came from immunoSEQ multiplex PCR; TCRdb stores just in-frame clones and leaves some out. The table shows fewer than 10,000 clones, with approximately 91% occurring only once. This specimen was blood, taken from a patient who underwent chemoradiotherapy. These receptors were obtained from a human donor with HPV-associated anogenital cancer.

J is TRBJ2-5 and V is TRBV10-1, with a tentative D call TRBD1 (5 bases). There are 14 residues in the CDR3. CDR1 is WNHNN, CDR2 SYGVQD, per germline (reference sequence). Trimming left V 2 bases short and J 2 bases short, with 9 bases between. CDR3 amino acids: CASSEGPGQETQYF. The CDR3 DNA is TGCGCCAGCAGTGAGGGTCCAGGGCAAGAGACCCAGTACTTC.

The chain recombines TRBV2 with TRBJ1-1, with D tentatively TRBD1 (6 bases). V shed 4 bases and J shed 7 bases, with 13 bases lying between them. The CDR3 consists of 13 residues. The germline CDR1 and CDR2 sequences are SNHLY and FYNNEI. In nucleotides, the CDR3 is TGTGCCAGCAGTGCCGACAGGACCTTTGAAGCTTTCTTT. Encoded protein: CASSADRTFEAFF.

The chain joins TRBV15 to TRBJ1-1; no clear D. The CDR3 runs 13 residues. Between the trimmed V and J ends, which lost 0 bases and 4 bases, there was a span of 6 bases. Germline CDR1 reads LNHNV; CDR2 reads YYDKDF (reference sequence). The CDR3 nucleotides read TGTGCCACCAGCAGAGACCTCTTCACTGAAGCTTTCTTT. Translated, it gives CATSRDLFTEAFF.

This clone appeared a few times. The rearrangement uses TRBV30 and TRBJ1-2; D unresolved. There are 14 residues in the CDR3. V was pared by 0 bases and J by 4 bases, with 12 bases between. Per germline, CDR1 GTSNPN and CDR2 SVGIG (reference sequence). The CDR3 bases are TGTGCCTGGAGTGTACATATAGGAACCTATGGCTACACCTTC. Its protein is CAWSVHIGTYGYTF.

In its sample, this clone was seen a few times. The rearrangement joins TRBV11-2 to TRBJ1-2; D is uncertain. The CDR3 consists of 15 residues. V was pared by 5 bases and J by 1 base, with 14 bases between. Germline-derived CDR1 and CDR2 are SGHAT and FQNNGV. CDR3 nucleotide sequence: TGTGCCAGCAGCGCCACTGGAGGGTTTAACTATGGCTACACCTTC. Its translation: CASSATGGFNYGYTF.

The chain couples TRBV29-1 to TRBJ2-1, with 8 bases lining up with TRBD1. V shed 5 bases, J shed 8 bases, and the junction held 8 bases outside the gene matches. Germline assignment: CDR1 SQVTM and CDR2 ANQGSEA. This CDR3 has 13 residues. The CDR3 sequence: CSVPIDRGYEQFF. As DNA, the CDR3 is TGCAGCGTTCCCATAGACAGGGGCTATGAGCAGTTCTTC.

The chain couples TRBV5-1 to TRBJ2-1; no clear D. V shed 4 bases and J shed 0 bases, with 11 bases lying between them. The CDR3 is 15 amino acids. CDR1 and CDR2 (germline): SGHRS, YFSETQ. The CDR3 is CASSTDGSSYNEQFF. The CDR3 DNA reads TGCGCCAGCAGCACCGACGGCTCCTCCTACAATGAGCAGTTCTTC.

This chain joins TRBV13 and TRBJ2-3; 11 nucleotides agree with TRBD2. Per the germline V gene, CDR1 is PRHDT and CDR2 is FYEKMQ (reference sequence). The CDR3 runs 16 residues. The V and J ends lost 1 base and 1 base, in that order; junction bases with no gene match: 1. The DNA of the CDR3 is TGTGCCAGCAGCTTAGAGGGACTAGCGGGCACAGATACGCAGTATTTT. Protein: CASSLEGLAGTDTQYF.

The gene calls are TRBV10-1 and TRBJ2-1; D unresolved. Deletions cut 2 bases from V and 5 bases from J, with 13 bases between. CDR1 and CDR2 from the germline V gene are WNHNN and SYGVQD (reference sequence). The CDR3 has 15 residues. The CDR3, as DNA: TGCGCCAGCAGTGAGGACGGATCGAATGACAATGAGCAGTTCTTC. It yields the protein CASSEDGSNDNEQFF.